The 12 T cell receptor beta chains presented below share a single source sample, sequenced in a study of synovial regulatory T cells in juvenile arthritis. Sequencing used immunoSEQ multiplex PCR; TCRdb keeps in-frame clones, though not all of them. The sample includes about 10,000 clones. The sample consisted of Treg cells from blood. As to subset: remaining (HLA-DR-negative) circulating blood Treg cells. The receptors shown here come from a donor aged 2-35 years with juvenile idiopathic arthritis.

The rearrangement links TRBV11-2 to TRBJ2-7; TCRdb lists TRBD2, though no DNA is available to test this call. The CDR3 length is 15 residues. No DNA sequence is on record. Germline V gene sequence: CDR1 SGHAT, CDR2 FQNNGV. The CDR3 sequence: CASSPGLAGVYEQYF.

This chain uses TRBV27 with TRBJ1-2; TCRdb's D call of TRBD1 is untestable without DNA. The CDR3 is 13 amino acids. No DNA sequence was recorded. Germline CDR1 MNHEY, CDR2 SMNVEV (reference sequence). CDR3 residues: CASSLSTGYGYTF.

The CDR3 spells CAIRTTGNTIYF. The chain uses TRBV10-3 and TRBJ1-3. This CDR3 has 12 residues. There is no recorded DNA. Germline V CDR1 and CDR2: ENHRY, SYGVKD.

J is TRBJ1-5 and V is TRBV19. The CDR3 is made up of 15 amino acids. DNA for this receptor is not on file. CDR1 and CDR2 (germline): LNHDA, SQIVND (reference sequence). The CDR3 protein is CASSILTANNQPQHF.

The V gene is TRBV6-6, the J gene TRBJ1-5. Germline CDR1 reads MNHNY; CDR2 reads SVGAGI (reference sequence). CDR3 length: 15 residues. Only the protein is available. CDR3 sequence reads: CASSYEGWSNQPQHF.

The chain combines TRBV4-1 with TRBJ2-1; the TCRdb D gene call, TRBD2, has no DNA to confirm it. Germline CDR1 reads MGHRA; CDR2 reads YSYEKL. The CDR3 totals 18 residues. Only the protein is available. CDR3 sequence: CASSQWSSGRAERNEQFF.

The gene calls are TRBV6-1 and TRBJ1-4. Germline V gene data show CDR1 as MNHNS and CDR2 as SASEGT. The CDR3 is 14 amino acids. This entry has no DNA. CDR3 sequence: CASITGMVGEKLFF.

V gene TRBV5-6 combines with J gene TRBJ2-1. Germline assignment: CDR1 SGHDT and CDR2 YYEEEE. This CDR3 has 16 residues. The nucleotide record is missing. CDR3 protein: CASSFDRFFSYNEQFF.

The rearrangement links TRBV4-1 to TRBJ2-2; TCRdb proposes TRBD2, but this gene call is untestable without DNA. Germline V gene sequence: CDR1 MGHRA, CDR2 YSYEKL. This CDR3 spans 16 amino acids. The entry carries no DNA sequence. The CDR3 sequence is CASSQAGLLNTGELFF.

The genes are TRBV20-1 and TRBJ2-7; TCRdb selects TRBD2, and the lack of DNA leaves this call unchecked. CDR1 is DFQATT, CDR2 SNEGSKA, per germline (reference sequence). The CDR3 has 11 amino acids. The DNA is unrecorded. The CDR3 region is CSARRGYEQYF.

The gene calls are TRBV11-2 and TRBJ2-1; without DNA, the TCRdb call of TRBD1 cannot be checked. The CDR3 extends over 19 amino acids. No DNA sequence was recorded. Germline V CDR1 and CDR2: SGHAT, FQNNGV. The CDR3 loop reads CASSFWDRGPLGHYNEQFF.

This sequence joins TRBV18 and TRBJ2-3. Per germline, CDR1 KGHSH and CDR2 LQKENI. This CDR3 has 18 amino acids. No DNA is given. The CDR3 sequence is CASSPPLKARFSADTQYF.